The TCR beta chain described here comes from a study of blood T cell repertoires in COVID-19. V lost 1 base and J 1 base, leaving 7 bases between the germline ends. This CDR3 is 14 amino acids long. Germline CDR1 and CDR2: SEHNR and FQNEAQ (reference sequence). TCRdb's copy holds only in-frame clones and misses some; the assay was immunoSEQ multiplex PCR. The profile shows about 140,000 clones, 88% of them singletons. V and J are TRBV7-9 and TRBJ1-2; no definite D call. The sample comprised peripheral blood. The sequence derives from a man aged 45 to 65 with active or convalescent COVID-19. The CDR3 reads CASSLEEINYGYTF. The CDR3 DNA reads as TGTGCCAGCAGCTTAGAGGAGATTAACTATGGCTACACCTTC.